The next 8 T cell receptor beta chains were all read from a single sample in a study of shared clonotypes between healthy human individuals. Naive CD8 isolation took CD45RO-negative cells positively selected for CCR7 and excluded terminally differentiated effector memory CD45RA+ cells. Data came from immunoSEQ multiplex PCR; TCRdb stores just in-frame clones and leaves some out. The sample carries about 750,000 clones, nearly 95% recorded once. The sequencing input was naive CD8+ T cells sorted from blood. The source is a man under 40 in good health.

For this clone: In the same sample, other DNA sequences code for this CDR3. The genes are TRBV5-1 and TRBJ2-7, with D unclear. CDR1 SGHRS and CDR2 YFSETQ come from the germline V gene. The CDR3 has 13 residues. V was shortened by 0 bases and J by 2 bases, with 6 bases between the two germline ends. This chain's CDR3 is CASSLDGAYEQYF. The CDR3 DNA reads TGCGCCAGCAGCTTGGACGGAGCCTACGAGCAGTACTTC.

V usage is TRBV10-1 and J usage is TRBJ2-5; the D gene is possibly TRBD2 (5 bases). This CDR3 contains 13 residues. Per germline, CDR1 WNHNN and CDR2 SYGVQD (reference sequence). Trimming cost V 7 bases and J 5 bases, with 14 bases left between them. CDR3 in amino acids: CASMRTPGETQYF. The CDR3 nucleotides are TGCGCCAGCATGAGAACTCCGGGGGAGACCCAGTACTTC.

The rearrangement uses TRBV7-9 and TRBJ2-7; 7 nucleotides align to TRBD1. CDR3 size: 16 residues. J was trimmed by 0 bases and V by 5 bases; bases with no gene match: 10. CDR1 SEHNR and CDR2 FQNEAQ come from the germline V gene (reference sequence). The CDR3 region is CASSLIQGLPSYEQYF. The CDR3 bases are TGTGCCAGCAGCCTAATACAGGGGCTACCCTCCTACGAGCAGTACTTC.

The chain uses TRBV27 and TRBJ2-7; 7 bases match TRBD2. The CDR3 has 15 amino acids. With 2 bases clipped from V and 7 bases from J, the junction kept 11 bases outside the gene matches. Germline V gene lookup returns CDR1 MNHEY and CDR2 SMNVEV (reference sequence). The CDR3 region is CASSLGLAVLREQYF. CDR3 bases: TGTGCCAGCAGTTTAGGGCTAGCGGTCCTACGAGAGCAGTACTTC.

The chain employs TRBV7-6 and TRBJ2-3, with a tentative D call TRBD2 (6 bases). CDR3 size: 17 residues. Germline values: CDR1 SGHVS, CDR2 FNYEAQ. Trimming took off 5 bases at V and 2 bases at J, with 20 bases between the two ends. The CDR3 region has the DNA TGTGCCAGCAGCCCCATATGGGGGGAGGACTCCACAGATACGCAGTATTTT. The encoded protein is CASSPIWGEDSTDTQYF.

The chain recombines TRBV5-5 with TRBJ2-2; D assignment may be TRBD1 or TRBD2 (5 bases each). CDR3 length: 14 residues. Germline V gives CDR1 SGHKS, CDR2 YYEKEE (reference sequence). V was clipped by 3 bases and J by 2 bases, with 8 bases between them. The CDR3 loop is CASSWGYNTGELFF. The CDR3 DNA sequence: TGTGCCAGCAGCTGGGGGTATAACACCGGGGAGCTGTTTTTT.

The chain employs TRBV11-2 and TRBJ2-5; D not resolved. This CDR3 is built from 15 residues. Germline-derived CDR1 and CDR2 are SGHAT and FQNNGV. V was trimmed by 1 base and J by 3 bases, leaving 12 bases between them. The CDR3 DNA sequence: TGTGCCAGCAGCTTAGGTGCAGGCCTCGAAGAGACCCAGTACTTC. Translating gives CASSLGAGLEETQYF.

The V and J genes are TRBV11-1 and TRBJ2-7, with TRBD1 identical over 7 bases. After removal of 3 bases from V and 3 bases from J, the junction contained 17 bases not matched to a gene. CDR1 is SGHAT, CDR2 FQDESV, per germline (reference sequence). The CDR3 loop spans 18 amino acids. CDR3 DNA sequence: TGTGCCAGCAGCTTTGAGATTCCGGACAGGCAAAACATCTACGAGCAGTACTTC. This gives the protein CASSFEIPDRQNIYEQYF.